This TCR beta chain derives from a study of blood T cell repertoires in COVID-19. In the study overall: The study drew acute and convalescent COVID-19 samples from the United States, Italy and Spain.

Clones were sequenced by immunoSEQ multiplex PCR, and TCRdb holds only the in-frame ones, with some missing. The sample consists of about 140,000 clones, around 79% of them appearing once. The germline CDR1 and CDR2 sequences are LNHNV and YYDKDF (reference sequence). The CDR3 totals 14 residues. V was cut by 0 bases and J by 3 bases, with 8 bases left in between. The chain has TRBV15 and TRBJ1-1; D unclear. The TCR was taken from a man in his sixties with acute or convalescent COVID-19. Sequenced sample: peripheral blood. DNA for the CDR3: TGTGCCACCAGCAGAGATGGGCGGGACACTGAAGCTTTCTTT. Amino acid sequence: CATSRDGRDTEAFF.